The rows below give T cell receptor beta chains drawn from one sample of a study of T-cell memory formation after mild COVID-19. From the 5' RACE reads, TCRdb called clonotypes with MiXCR, one entry per CDR3 protein. Seen here are just under 550,000 distinct CDR3 sequences, roughly 22% observed once, and the top ten hold about an eighth. Specimen: PBMCs or a T cell subset sorted from them (not recorded which). The source of these receptors is an adult woman who had mild COVID-19 (a few samples of this study predate the infection). Cell type and time point are not known. The CDR3 runs from the conserved cysteine through the conserved F or W. Each record gives: D gene, V gene, clone size, J gene, CDR3 protein, CDR3 DNA. D genes are given only for firm matches. Clone size is shown for a subset of rows, as once, few, many or a class of expanded clone.

NA	TRBV29-1	NA	TRBJ2-3	CSAVPRGRVADTQYF	TGCAGCGCCGTCCCGAGAGGACGTGTCGCAGATACGCAGTATTTT
NA	TRBV7-9	few	TRBJ1-1	CASSLEDLNTEAFF	TGTGCCAGCAGCTTAGAAGACCTGAACACTGAAGCTTTCTTT
NA	TRBV7-8	NA	TRBJ2-2	CASSPYRATGELFF	TGTGCCAGCAGCCCCTACAGGGCCACCGGGGAGCTGTTTTTT
NA	TRBV30	NA	TRBJ2-1	CAWSANNEQFF	TGTGCCTGGAGTGCGAACAATGAGCAGTTCTTC
NA	TRBV24-1	many	TRBJ2-1	CATAGAYNEQFF	TGTGCCACCGCGGGGGCTTACAATGAGCAGTTCTTC
NA	TRBV3-1	few	TRBJ1-4	CASSHSANRATNEKLFF	TGTGCCAGCAGCCATTCCGCGAACAGGGCAACTAATGAAAAACTGTTTTTT
TRBD2	TRBV6-5	few	TRBJ2-7	CASSYSVAGGYYGQYF	TGTGCCAGCAGTTACTCAGTAGCGGGGGGATACTACGGGCAGTACTTC
NA	TRBV12-3/TRBV12-4	NA	TRBJ2-1	CASTLRRTSGEQFF	TGTGCCAGCACTCTAAGAAGGACATCGGGTGAGCAGTTCTTC
NA	TRBV5-5	NA	TRBJ2-3	CASSHDSPAQYF	TGTGCCAGCAGCCACGACAGTCCTGCGCAGTATTTT
TRBD1	TRBV5-5	few	TRBJ2-4	CASTPEVTGNPLAKNIQYF	TGTGCCAGCACCCCTGAGGTGACAGGGAACCCCCTAGCCAAAAACATTCAGTACTTC
NA	TRBV9	few	TRBJ2-5	CASSVGEGRVETQYF	TGTGCCAGCAGCGTAGGTGAGGGACGCGTAGAGACCCAGTACTTC
NA	TRBV11-2	NA	TRBJ2-1	CASSLAGLEQFF	TGTGCCAGCAGCTTAGCAGGACTTGAGCAGTTCTTC
TRBD1	TRBV7-8	NA	TRBJ2-1	CASSPHRDRGYNEQFF	TGTGCCAGCAGCCCACATCGGGACAGGGGCTACAATGAGCAGTTCTTC
TRBD2	TRBV24-1	NA	TRBJ2-3	CATSPGRGRADTQYF	TGTGCCACCAGCCCTGGGAGGGGCCGCGCAGATACGCAGTATTTT
NA	TRBV5-4	few	TRBJ2-5	CASSADPGGQETQYF	TGTGCCAGCAGCGCGGATCCGGGCGGCCAAGAGACCCAGTACTTC
TRBD1	TRBV2	NA	TRBJ1-2	CASTETGQGEDGYTF	TGTGCCAGCACCGAGACTGGACAGGGTGAGGATGGCTACACCTTC
NA	TRBV30	NA	TRBJ2-5	CAWSRQGGETQYF	TGTGCCTGGAGTCGGCAGGGCGGAGAGACCCAGTACTTC
NA	TRBV12-3/TRBV12-4	few	TRBJ1-1	CASSLTKRDTEAFF	TGTGCCAGCAGTTTAACCAAGAGGGACACTGAAGCTTTCTTT
NA	TRBV7-9	NA	TRBJ2-2	CASSFGLIQNTGELFF	TGTGCCAGCAGCTTCGGGCTGATACAAAACACCGGGGAGCTGTTTTTT
TRBD1	TRBV2	NA	TRBJ1-1	CASRVDRGVTEAFF	TGTGCCAGCAGAGTTGACAGGGGTGTAACTGAAGCTTTCTTT
NA	TRBV27	few	TRBJ2-2	CASAVRAAGGELFF	TGTGCCTCAGCGGTTCGGGCTGCGGGCGGGGAGCTGTTTTTT
NA	TRBV4-1	NA	TRBJ2-4	CASSQEGGKNIQYF	TGCGCCAGCAGCCAAGAAGGAGGGAAAAACATTCAGTACTTC
TRBD2	TRBV10-3	NA	TRBJ2-7	CATTSSGGAYEQYF	TGTGCCACCACCTCTAGCGGGGGGGCATATGAGCAGTACTTC
NA	TRBV29-1	NA	TRBJ1-2	CSVGTQVRDGYTF	TGCAGCGTTGGGACACAAGTCAGAGATGGCTACACCTTC
NA	TRBV10-3	NA	TRBJ2-1	CAISEVRLYDEQFF	TGTGCCATCAGTGAGGTGAGGCTGTACGATGAGCAGTTCTTC
TRBD1	TRBV11-3	NA	TRBJ2-1	CASSLVQRDRGVNEQFF	TGTGCCAGCAGCTTAGTACAGCGGGACAGGGGGGTCAATGAGCAGTTCTTC
NA	TRBV12-3/TRBV12-4	NA	TRBJ1-2	CASPGSNYGYTF	TGTGCCAGCCCCGGGTCTAACTATGGCTACACCTTC
NA	TRBV4-2	few	TRBJ2-5	CASSQGSAETQYF	TGTGCCAGCAGCCAAGGGTCCGCAGAGACCCAGTACTTC